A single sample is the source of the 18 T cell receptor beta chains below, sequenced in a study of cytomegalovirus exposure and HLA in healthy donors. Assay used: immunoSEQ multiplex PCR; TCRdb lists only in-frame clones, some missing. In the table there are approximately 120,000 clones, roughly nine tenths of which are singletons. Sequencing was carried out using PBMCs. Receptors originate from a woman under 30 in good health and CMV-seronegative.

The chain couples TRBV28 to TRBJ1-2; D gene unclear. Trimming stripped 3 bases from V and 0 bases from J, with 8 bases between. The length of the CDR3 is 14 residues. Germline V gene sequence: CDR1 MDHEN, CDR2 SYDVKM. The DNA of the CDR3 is TGTGCCAGCAGTTTCGGGGAAGCTAACTATGGCTACACCTTC. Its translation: CASSFGEANYGYTF.

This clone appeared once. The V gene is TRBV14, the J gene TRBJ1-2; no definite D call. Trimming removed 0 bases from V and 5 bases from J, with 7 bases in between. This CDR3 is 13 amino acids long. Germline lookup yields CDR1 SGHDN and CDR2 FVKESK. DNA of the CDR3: TGTGCCAGCAGCCAAGATAAACAGTATGGCTACACCTTC. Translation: CASSQDKQYGYTF.

The CDR3 loop reads CASSPGRGNEQFF. The CDR3 DNA follows: TGTGCCAGCAGCCCAGGACGGGGCAATGAGCAGTTCTTC. The chain joins TRBV7-8 to TRBJ2-1, with a possible D match to TRBD2 (5 bases). The CDR3 length is 13 residues. Per germline, CDR1 SGHVS and CDR2 FQNEAQ. V lost 5 bases to trimming and J lost 6 bases, with 11 bases between them. The whole variable domain, filled in from reference TRBV7-8 and TRBJ2-1, reads GAGVSQSPRYKVAKRGQDVALRCDPISGHVSLFWYQQALGQGPEFLTYFQNEAQLDKSGLPSDRFFAERPEGSVSTLKIQRTQQEDSAVYLCASSPGRGNEQFFGPGTRLTVL.

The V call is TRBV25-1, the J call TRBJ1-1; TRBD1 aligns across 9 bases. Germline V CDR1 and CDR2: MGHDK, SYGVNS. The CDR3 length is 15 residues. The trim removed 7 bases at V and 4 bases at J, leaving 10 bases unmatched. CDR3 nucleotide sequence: TGTGCCAGCAAGATAAGAGACAGGGGGACCACTGAAGCTTTCTTT. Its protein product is CASKIRDRGTTEAFF.

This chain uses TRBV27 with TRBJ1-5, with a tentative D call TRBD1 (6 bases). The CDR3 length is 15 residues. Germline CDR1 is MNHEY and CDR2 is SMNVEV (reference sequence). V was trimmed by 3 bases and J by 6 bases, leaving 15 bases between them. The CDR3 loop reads CASSFSGASGQPQHF. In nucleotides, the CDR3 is TGTGCCAGCAGTTTCTCAGGGGCATCGGGTCAGCCCCAGCATTTT.

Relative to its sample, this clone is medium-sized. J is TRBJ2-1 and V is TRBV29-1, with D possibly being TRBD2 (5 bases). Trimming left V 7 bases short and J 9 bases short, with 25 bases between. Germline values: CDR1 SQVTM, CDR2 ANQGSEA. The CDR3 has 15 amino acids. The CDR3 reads CSGILAGQIPGEQFF. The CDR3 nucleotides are TGCAGCGGCATCCTTGCGGGCCAAATCCCTGGTGAGCAGTTCTTC.

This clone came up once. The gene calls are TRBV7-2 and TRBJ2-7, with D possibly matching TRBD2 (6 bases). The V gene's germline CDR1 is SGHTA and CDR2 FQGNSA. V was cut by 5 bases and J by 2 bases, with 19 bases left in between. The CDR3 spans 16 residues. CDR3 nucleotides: TGTGCCAGCAGCCCATGGGGCTTAGCGGCAACCTACGAGCAGTACTTC. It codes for CASSPWGLAATYEQYF.

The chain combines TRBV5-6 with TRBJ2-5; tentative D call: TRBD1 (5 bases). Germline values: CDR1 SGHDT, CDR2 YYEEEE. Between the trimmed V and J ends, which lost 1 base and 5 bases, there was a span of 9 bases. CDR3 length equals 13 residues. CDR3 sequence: CASSLPGQETQYF. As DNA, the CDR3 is TGTGCCAGCAGCTTGCCAGGGCAGGAGACCCAGTACTTC.

In DNA form, the CDR3 reads TGTGCCAGCAGCAACAAAGTCGGGTATTGGGATACGCAGTATTTT. Amino acids: CASSNKVGYWDTQYF. The gene calls are TRBV5-4 and TRBJ2-3; D gene unclear. CDR1 and CDR2 (germline): SGHNT, YYREEE (reference sequence). The V gene lost 4 bases and the J gene lost 6 bases, with 18 bases spanning the gap. The CDR3 extends over 15 amino acids. Together with reference TRBV5-4 and TRBJ2-3, the CDR3 gives the full variable domain: ETGVTQSPTHLIKTRGQQVTLRCSSQSGHNTVSWYQQALGQGPQFIFQYYREEENGRGNFPPRFSGLQFPNYSSELNVNALELDDSALYLCASSNKVGYWDTQYFGPGTRLTVL.

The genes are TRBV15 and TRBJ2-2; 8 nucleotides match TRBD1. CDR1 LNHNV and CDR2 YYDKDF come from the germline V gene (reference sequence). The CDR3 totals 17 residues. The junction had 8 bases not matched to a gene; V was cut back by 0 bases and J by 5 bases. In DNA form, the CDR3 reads TGTGCCACCAGCAGAGAGGGAACAGGGGGACCTACCGGGGAGCTGTTTTTT. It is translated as CATSREGTGGPTGELFF.

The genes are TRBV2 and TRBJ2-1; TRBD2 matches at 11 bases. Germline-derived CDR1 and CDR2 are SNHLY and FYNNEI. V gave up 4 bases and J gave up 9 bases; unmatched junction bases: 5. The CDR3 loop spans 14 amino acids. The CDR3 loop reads CASSGLAGHTEQFF. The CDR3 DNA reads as TGTGCCAGCAGTGGACTAGCGGGACACACTGAGCAGTTCTTC. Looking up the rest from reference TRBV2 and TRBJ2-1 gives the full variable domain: EPEVTQTPSHQVTQMGQEVILRCVPISNHLYFYWYRQILGQKVEFLVSFYNNEISEKSEIFDDQFSVERPDGSNFTLKIRSTKLEDSAMYFCASSGLAGHTEQFFGPGTRLTVL.

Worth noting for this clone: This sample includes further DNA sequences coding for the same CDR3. CDR3: CASSESGGGQETQYF. The DNA for the CDR3 is TGCGCCAGCAGTGAGTCGGGCGGCGGGCAAGAGACCCAGTACTTC. The V gene is TRBV10-2, the J gene TRBJ2-5, with D possibly matching TRBD2 (5 bases). Trimming left V 0 bases short and J 2 bases short, with 10 bases between. In germline, CDR1 is WSHSY, CDR2 SAAADI. The CDR3 has 15 amino acids.

CDR3 amino acids: CASSQDPPLAGVFYNEQFF. The CDR3 DNA reads TGCGCCAGCAGCCAAGATCCCCCTCTAGCGGGAGTGTTCTACAATGAGCAGTTCTTC. This chain joins TRBV4-3 and TRBJ2-1; 10 positions agree with TRBD2. The CDR3 runs to 19 residues. Trimming cost V 0 bases and J 3 bases; bases outside gene matches: 11. In germline, CDR1 is LGHNA, CDR2 YSLEER.

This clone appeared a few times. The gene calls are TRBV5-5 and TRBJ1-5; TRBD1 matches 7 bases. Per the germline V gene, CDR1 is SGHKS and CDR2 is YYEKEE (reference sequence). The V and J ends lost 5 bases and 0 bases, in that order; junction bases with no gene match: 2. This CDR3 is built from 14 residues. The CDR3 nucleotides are TGTGCCAGCAGAACAGGGGATAGCAATCAGCCCCAGCATTTT. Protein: CASRTGDSNQPQHF.

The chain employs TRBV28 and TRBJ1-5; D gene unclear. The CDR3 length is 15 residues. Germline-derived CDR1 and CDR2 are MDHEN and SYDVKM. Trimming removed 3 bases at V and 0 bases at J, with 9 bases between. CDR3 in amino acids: CASSFSDYSNQPQHF. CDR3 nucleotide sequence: TGTGCCAGCAGTTTCTCAGACTATAGCAATCAGCCCCAGCATTTT.

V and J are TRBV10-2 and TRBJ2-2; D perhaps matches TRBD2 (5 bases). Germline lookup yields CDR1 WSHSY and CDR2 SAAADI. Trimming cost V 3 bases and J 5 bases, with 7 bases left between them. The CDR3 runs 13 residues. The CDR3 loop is CASSDRTTGELFF. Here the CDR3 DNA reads TGCGCCAGCAGTGACCGGACTACCGGGGAGCTGTTTTTT.

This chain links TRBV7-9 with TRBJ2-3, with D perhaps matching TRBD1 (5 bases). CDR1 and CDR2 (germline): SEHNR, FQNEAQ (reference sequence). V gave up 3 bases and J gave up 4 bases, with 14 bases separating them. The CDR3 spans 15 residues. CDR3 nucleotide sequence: TGTGCCAGCAGCTTCCGAGGTTTAGGGGCAGATACGCAGTATTTT. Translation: CASSFRGLGADTQYF.

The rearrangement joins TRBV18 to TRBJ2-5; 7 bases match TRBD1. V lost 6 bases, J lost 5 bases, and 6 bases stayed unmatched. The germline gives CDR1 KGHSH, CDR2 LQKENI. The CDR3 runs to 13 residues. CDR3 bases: TGTGCCAGCTCCCTACAGGGGAAGGAGACCCAGTACTTC. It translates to CASSLQGKETQYF.